The entry below describes one T cell receptor beta chain. What it binds is unknown. TCRdb independently ran MiXCR on the RT-PCR reads; one entry per CDR3 protein. Of almost 600,000 distinct CDR3 sequences listed, about 14% are singletons. The data derive from a study of response to subunit inactivated influenza vaccine. Study findings and constraints: Each seasonal influenza vaccination, the authors suggested, recruits few new T cells.

V lost 4 bases, J lost 3 bases, and 6 bases stayed unmatched. Germline V lookup: CDR1 MNHEY, CDR2 SVGEGT. The CDR3 has 15 residues. The rearrangement joins TRBV6-2 or TRBV6-3 to TRBJ2-3, with TRBD1 matching 8 bases. The starting material was PBMCs from blood, obtained 12 days after vaccination. The source is a man between 50 and 59 years old who received an inactivated influenza vaccine. Written as DNA, the CDR3 is TGTGCCAGCAGTTTACGGGACAGGCCTACAGATACGCAGTATTTT. Translating it yields CASSLRDRPTDTQYF.